The T cell receptor (beta chain) described here comes from a study of response to subunit inactivated influenza vaccine. Study outcomes and limitations: The authors suggested that every seasonal influenza vaccination recruits few new T cells.

Many counts were recorded for this clonotype. The antigen remains unidentified. TCRdb re-called the RT-PCR reads with MiXCR, one entry per CDR3 protein. The table includes about 170,000 distinct CDR3 sequences, about 10% detected once. Germline V CDR1 and CDR2: DFQATT, SNEGSKA (reference sequence). CDR3 length: 15 residues. The trim removed 6 bases at V and 4 bases at J, leaving 6 bases unmatched. V usage is TRBV20-1 and J usage is TRBJ2-3; 14 nucleotides match TRBD2. Specimen: CD8+ T cells sorted from PBMCs, collected roughly 24 months after vaccination. This TCR came from a man aged 45 to 75 who received an inactivated influenza vaccine. The CDR3 DNA is TGCAGTGCGACTGTGACTAGCGGGGGGGCAGATACGCAGTATTTT. Protein product: CSATVTSGGADTQYF.